Each of the 11 T cell receptor beta chains below was sequenced from the same sample in a study of T cell responses to AZD1222 COVID-19 vaccine. TCRdb's copy holds only in-frame clones and misses some; the assay was immunoSEQ multiplex PCR. There are about 180,000 clones in the sample; around 90% occur only once, and 1.5% to 2% lies in the top ten. Sequences were derived from peripheral blood, sampled on day 0 of AZD1222 vaccination. These receptors were taken from an adult in good health.

This chain links TRBV29-1 with TRBJ2-1; TRBD2 aligns across 14 bases. The J segment lost 1 base and the V segment lost 5 bases, leaving 4 bases of the junction unmatched. CDR1 SQVTM and CDR2 ANQGSEA come from the germline V gene. This CDR3 is 16 amino acids long. CDR3 in amino acids: CSVKTSGRASYNEQFF. The DNA of the CDR3 is TGCAGCGTTAAGACTAGCGGGAGGGCGTCCTACAATGAGCAGTTCTTC.

This clone showed up just once. Here the CDR3 reads CATSRASGLAGLGSQETQYF. For the CDR3, the DNA is TGTGCCACCAGCAGAGCGTCAGGGCTAGCGGGCCTAGGCTCCCAAGAGACCCAGTACTTC. V and J are TRBV15 and TRBJ2-5; 8 bases fit TRBD2. Germline CDR1 is LNHNV and CDR2 is YYDKDF (reference sequence). CDR3 length: 20 amino acids. Trimming at V came to 1 base and at J to 1 base, leaving 17 bases not matched to a gene.

J is TRBJ1-4 and V is TRBV28, with TRBD1 matching over 8 bases. CDR1 and CDR2 from the germline V gene are MDHEN and SYDVKM. The CDR3 consists of 14 residues. Losses at the gene ends were 5 bases for V and 7 bases for J; bases not matched to a gene: 6. The CDR3 DNA reads TGTGCCAGCAGTGCCCCCGGGACAGGTGAAAAACTGTTTTTT. It specifies CASSAPGTGEKLFF.

V usage is TRBV28 and J usage is TRBJ2-1; 11 bases align to TRBD2. The CDR3 has 15 residues. Germline trimming cut 3 bases from V and 7 bases from J; bases unmatched to any gene: 5. CDR1 is MDHEN and CDR2 is SYDVKM in the germline V gene. CDR3 DNA sequence: TGTGCCAGCAGTTTTCTAGCGGGGGGTCAGAATGAGCAGTTCTTC. Translation gives CASSFLAGGQNEQFF.

The chain uses TRBV10-2 and TRBJ1-2; TRBD1 matches 8 bases. From germline, CDR1 is WSHSY and CDR2 SAAADI. With 6 bases clipped from V and 7 bases from J, the junction kept 4 bases outside the gene matches. The CDR3 has 12 amino acids. Here the CDR3 DNA reads TGCGCCAGCAGGCGAGACAGGGGTGGCTACACCTTC. Translation gives CASRRDRGGYTF.

The chain recombines TRBV6-4 with TRBJ2-2; 8 bases map to TRBD1. The germline gives CDR1 MRHNA, CDR2 SNTAGT. With 5 bases clipped from V and 6 bases from J, the junction kept 2 bases outside the gene matches. The CDR3 spans 13 residues. CDR3 residues: CASSKQGAGELFF. The DNA of the CDR3 is TGTGCCAGCAGTAAACAGGGGGCCGGGGAGCTGTTTTTT.

The chain couples TRBV21-1 to TRBJ1-1; the table names TRBD1, a call not compared with the DNA. TRBV21-1 is a pseudogene. The CDR3 is made up of 14 amino acids. The CDR3: CASSEQGFDTEAFF. CDR3 DNA: TGTGCCAGCAGCGAACAGGGGTTTGACACTGAAGCTTTCTTT.

The J gene is TRBJ1-1, the V gene TRBV10-1; D remains unclear. The germline V gene has CDR1 WNHNN and CDR2 SYGVQD (reference sequence). This CDR3 has 15 residues. The V and J ends lost 0 bases and 5 bases respectively, with 13 bases between them. The CDR3 loop is CASSESKGGRTEAFF. DNA of the CDR3: TGCGCCAGCAGTGAGTCGAAGGGAGGAAGGACTGAAGCTTTCTTT.

The chain has TRBV11-1 and TRBJ2-2, with 8 bases identical to TRBD1. V shed 0 bases, J shed 3 bases, and the junction held 9 bases outside the gene matches. The CDR3 is made up of 18 amino acids. CDR1 and CDR2 from the germline V gene are SGHAT and FQDESV (reference sequence). CDR3 sequence (DNA): TGTGCCAGCAGCTTAGCGAATTTAGGACAGGGCGACACCGGGGAGCTGTTTTTT. Translating it yields CASSLANLGQGDTGELFF. The whole variable domain, remainder taken from reference TRBV11-1 and TRBJ2-2, is EAEVAQSPRYKITEKSQAVAFWCDPISGHATLYWYRQILGQGPELLVQFQDESVVDDSQLPKDRFSAERLKGVDSTLKIQPAELGDSAMYLCASSLANLGQGDTGELFFGEGSRLTVL.

This chain links TRBV9 with TRBJ2-2, with 9 bases aligning to TRBD2. Germline V gene lookup returns CDR1 SGDLS and CDR2 YYNGEE. J was trimmed by 6 bases and V by 4 bases; bases with no gene match: 7. This CDR3 has 15 amino acids. CDR3 residues: CASSQQAGGSGELFF. Written as DNA, the CDR3 is TGTGCCAGCAGCCAACAAGCGGGAGGCTCCGGGGAGCTGTTTTTT.

V gene TRBV7-2 combines with J gene TRBJ1-1; D uncertain. The CDR3 runs 13 residues. Trimming left V 5 bases short and J 1 base short, with 8 bases between. Looked up from germline, CDR1 is SGHTA and CDR2 is FQGNSA. Here the CDR3 reads CASSITRNTEAFF. The CDR3 region has the DNA TGTGCCAGCAGCATTACACGGAACACTGAAGCTTTCTTT.